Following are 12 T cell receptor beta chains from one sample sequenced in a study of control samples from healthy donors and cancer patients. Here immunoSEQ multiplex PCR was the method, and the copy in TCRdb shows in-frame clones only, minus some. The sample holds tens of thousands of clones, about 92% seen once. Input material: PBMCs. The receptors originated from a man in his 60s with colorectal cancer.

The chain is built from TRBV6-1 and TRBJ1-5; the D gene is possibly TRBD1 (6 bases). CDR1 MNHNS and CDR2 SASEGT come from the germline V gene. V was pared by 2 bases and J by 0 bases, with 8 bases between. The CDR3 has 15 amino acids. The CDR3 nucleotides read TGTGCCAGCAGTGAAACAGGGTATAGCAATCAGCCCCAGCATTTT. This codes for CASSETGYSNQPQHF.

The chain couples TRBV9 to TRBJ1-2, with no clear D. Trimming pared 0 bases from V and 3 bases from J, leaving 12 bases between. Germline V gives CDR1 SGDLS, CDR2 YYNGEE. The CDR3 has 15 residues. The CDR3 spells CASSVGRIQHYGYTF. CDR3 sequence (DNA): TGTGCCAGCAGCGTAGGGCGGATCCAACACTATGGCTACACCTTC.

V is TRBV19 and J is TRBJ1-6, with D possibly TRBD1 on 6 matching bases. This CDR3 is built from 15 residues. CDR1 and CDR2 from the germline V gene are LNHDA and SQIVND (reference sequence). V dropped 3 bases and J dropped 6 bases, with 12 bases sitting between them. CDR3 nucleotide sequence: TGTGCCAGTAGTATTCGGGCAGGGGCTAATTCACCCCTCCACTTT. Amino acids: CASSIRAGANSPLHF.

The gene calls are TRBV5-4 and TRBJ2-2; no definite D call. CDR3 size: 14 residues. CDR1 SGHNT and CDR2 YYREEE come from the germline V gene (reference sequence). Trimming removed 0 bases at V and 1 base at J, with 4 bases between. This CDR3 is CASSLVGNTGELFF. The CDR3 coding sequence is TGTGCCAGCAGCTTGGTAGGGAACACCGGGGAGCTGTTTTTT. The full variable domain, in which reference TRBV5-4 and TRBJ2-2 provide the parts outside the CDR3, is ETGVTQSPTHLIKTRGQQVTLRCSSQSGHNTVSWYQQALGQGPQFIFQYYREEENGRGNFPPRFSGLQFPNYSSELNVNALELDDSALYLCASSLVGNTGELFFGEGSRLTVL.

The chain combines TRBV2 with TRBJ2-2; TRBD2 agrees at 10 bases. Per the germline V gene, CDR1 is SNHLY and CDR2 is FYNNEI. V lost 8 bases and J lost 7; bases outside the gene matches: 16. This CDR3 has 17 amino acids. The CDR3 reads CASHGRGAGGPHGELFF. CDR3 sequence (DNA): TGTGCCAGCCATGGGCGTGGAGCGGGGGGGCCCCACGGGGAGCTGTTTTTT.

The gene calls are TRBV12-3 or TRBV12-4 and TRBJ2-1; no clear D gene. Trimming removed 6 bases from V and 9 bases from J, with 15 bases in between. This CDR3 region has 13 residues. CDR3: CASSFQSNGEQFF. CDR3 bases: TGTGCCAGCAGCTTCCAATCGAACGGTGAGCAGTTCTTC.

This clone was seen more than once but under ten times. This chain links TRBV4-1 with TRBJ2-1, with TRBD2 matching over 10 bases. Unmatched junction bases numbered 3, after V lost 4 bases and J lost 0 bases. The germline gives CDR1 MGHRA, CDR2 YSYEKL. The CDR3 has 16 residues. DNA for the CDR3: TGCGCCAGCAGCCCCAGCGGGGGGGCCTCCTACAATGAGCAGTTCTTC. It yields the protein CASSPSGGASYNEQFF.

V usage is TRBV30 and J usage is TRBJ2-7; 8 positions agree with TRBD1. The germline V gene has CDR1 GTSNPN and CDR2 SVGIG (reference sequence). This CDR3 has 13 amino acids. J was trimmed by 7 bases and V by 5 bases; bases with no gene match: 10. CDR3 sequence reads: CAWDRGNIGEQYF. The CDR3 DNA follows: TGTGCCTGGGACAGGGGCAATATAGGGGAGCAGTACTTC.

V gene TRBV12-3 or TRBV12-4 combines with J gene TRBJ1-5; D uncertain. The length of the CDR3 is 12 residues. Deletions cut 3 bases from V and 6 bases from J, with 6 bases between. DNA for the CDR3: TGTGCCAGCAGTTTCAGCCTTCAGCCCCAGCATTTT. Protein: CASSFSLQPQHF.

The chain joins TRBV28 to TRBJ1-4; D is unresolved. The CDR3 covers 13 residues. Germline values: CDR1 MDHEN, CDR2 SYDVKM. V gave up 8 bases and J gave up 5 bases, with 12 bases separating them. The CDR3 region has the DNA TGTGCCAGCGCCCGGCTGGGGAATGAAAAACTGTTTTTT. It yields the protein CASARLGNEKLFF.

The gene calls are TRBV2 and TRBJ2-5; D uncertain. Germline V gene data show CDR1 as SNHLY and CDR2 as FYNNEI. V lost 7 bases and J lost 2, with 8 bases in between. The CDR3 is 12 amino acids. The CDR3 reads CASTLQQETQYF. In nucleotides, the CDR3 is TGTGCCAGCACCTTACAACAAGAGACCCAGTACTTC.

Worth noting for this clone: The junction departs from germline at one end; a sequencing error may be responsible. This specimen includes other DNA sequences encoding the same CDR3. The CDR3 spells CASSFGGLAGQKNIQYF. In nucleotides, the CDR3 is TGTGCCAGCAGCTTTGGGGGACTAGCCGGACAGAAAAACATTCAATACTTC. V usage is TRBV5-4 and J usage is TRBJ2-4, with 9 bases that match TRBD2. CDR1 and CDR2 (germline): SGHNT, YYREEE (reference sequence). The CDR3 totals 17 residues. Based on the CDR3 plus reference TRBV5-4 and TRBJ2-4, the full variable domain is ETGVTQSPTHLIKTRGQQVTLRCSSQSGHNTVSWYQQALGQGPQFIFQYYREEENGRGNFPPRFSGLQFPNYSSELNVNALELDDSALYLCASSFGGLAGQKNIQYFGAGTRLSVL.